This entry concerns a single T cell receptor (beta chain). These data are taken from a study of T cells in localized non-small cell lung cancer. Per germline, CDR1 SGHTA and CDR2 FQGNSA. V shed 6 bases and J shed 2 bases, with 17 bases lying between them. The CDR3 has 15 amino acids. Profiled with immunoSEQ multiplex PCR; TCRdb holds only in-frame clones, not every one. The sample lists 100,000 to 150,000 clones; roughly 90% were seen once. V and J are TRBV7-2 and TRBJ2-7; D perhaps matches TRBD1 (5 bases). Specimen: peripheral blood, collected before any cancer treatment. This clonotype was obtained from a female donor at least 60 years old with stage I lung adenocarcinoma. CDR3 residues: CASSPDSPKPYEQYF. CDR3 nucleotides: TGTGCCAGCAGTCCAGACAGTCCGAAACCCTACGAGCAGTACTTC.